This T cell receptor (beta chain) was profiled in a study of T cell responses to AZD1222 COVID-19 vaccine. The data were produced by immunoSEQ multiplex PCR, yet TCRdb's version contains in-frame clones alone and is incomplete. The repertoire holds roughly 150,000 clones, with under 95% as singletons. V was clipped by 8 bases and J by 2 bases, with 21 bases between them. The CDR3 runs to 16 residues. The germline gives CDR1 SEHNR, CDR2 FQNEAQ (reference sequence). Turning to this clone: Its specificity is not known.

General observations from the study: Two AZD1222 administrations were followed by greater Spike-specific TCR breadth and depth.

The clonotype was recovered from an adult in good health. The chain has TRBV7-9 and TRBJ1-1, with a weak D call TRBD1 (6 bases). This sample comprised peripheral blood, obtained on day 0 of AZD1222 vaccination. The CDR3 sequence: CASVKGEAGVNTEAFF. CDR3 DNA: TGTGCCAGCGTGAAGGGGGAAGCAGGGGTTAACACTGAAGCTTTCTTT. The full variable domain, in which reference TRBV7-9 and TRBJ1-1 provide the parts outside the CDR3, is DTGVSQNPRHKITKRGQNVTFRCDPISEHNRLYWYRQTLGQGPEFLTYFQNEAQLEKSRLLSDRFSAERPKGSFSTLEIQRTEQGDSAMYLCASVKGEAGVNTEAFFGQGTRLTVV.